The clone carrying this T cell receptor (beta chain) showed up many times. Its antigen is currently unknown. TCRdb recomputed calls from the 5' RACE reads with MiXCR, one row per CDR3 protein. The table records 350,000 to 450,000 distinct CDR3 sequences, around 20% of them present only once. This specimen comes from a study of identical twins. Findings of the study overall: In zero-insertion analyses, partial confounding could arise from invariant MAIT and iNKT cells.

The CDR3 sequence is 15 residues long. CDR1 and CDR2 (germline): ENHRY, SYGVKD. V lost 6 bases, J lost 2 bases, and 15 bases lay in between. Specimen: naive T cells sorted from blood. This clonotype originated in a man aged 50-59 years in good health. The rearrangement uses TRBV10-3 and TRBJ2-3; either TRBD1 or TRBD2 may supply D (5 bases each). CDR3 nucleotide sequence: TGTGCCATCAGAGATCCAGGGACCAACACAGATACGCAGTATTTT. The encoded protein is CAIRDPGTNTDTQYF.